These 18 T cell receptor beta chains share one sample of origin, sequenced in a study of blood T cell repertoires in COVID-19. This table comes from immunoSEQ multiplex PCR, and its TCRdb copy is limited to in-frame clones, with some not included. Of 150,000 to 200,000 clones in the sample, 60% to 85% were seen once. The sample taken for sequencing was peripheral blood. These receptors all come from a woman aged 60-75 years with COVID-19, enrolled during active disease.

The chain joins TRBV28 to TRBJ1-2, with TRBD1 identical over 9 bases. The V gene end was trimmed by 3 bases and the J gene end by 5 bases; junction bases not matched to a gene: 4. The CDR3 has 14 residues. From germline, CDR1 is MDHEN and CDR2 SYDVKM. The CDR3 spells CASSLGQGRYGYTF. For the CDR3, the DNA is TGTGCCAGCAGTTTGGGACAGGGACGGTATGGCTACACCTTC.

In its sample, this clone was seen once. The gene calls are TRBV19 and TRBJ1-5; 7 bases line up with TRBD1. Germline CDR1 LNHDA, CDR2 SQIVND (reference sequence). The CDR3 contains 14 residues. V shed 5 bases, J shed 0 bases, and the junction held 1 base outside the gene matches. CDR3 region: CASSPGGSNQPQHF. CDR3 sequence (DNA): TGTGCCAGTAGTCCAGGGGGTAGCAATCAGCCCCAGCATTTT.

The V call is TRBV5-1, the J call TRBJ1-4; perhaps TRBD1 as D (6 bases). The CDR3 has 14 residues. V dropped 0 bases and J dropped 6 bases, with 9 bases sitting between them. CDR1 and CDR2 from the germline V gene are SGHRS and YFSETQ. CDR3 sequence (DNA): TGCGCCAGCAGCTTGGCGGGGGGCCATGAAAAACTGTTTTTT. Amino acids: CASSLAGGHEKLFF.

This sequence joins TRBV18 and TRBJ2-5, with no clear D. Deletions cut 5 bases from V and 2 bases from J, with 12 bases between. The CDR3 has 14 amino acids. Germline V gives CDR1 KGHSH, CDR2 LQKENI. The CDR3 is CASSRSRRQETQYF. CDR3 bases: TGTGCCAGCTCAAGGAGTCGGCGGCAAGAGACCCAGTACTTC.

Details on this clone: The junction departs from germline at one end; a sequencing error may be responsible. The J gene is TRBJ2-1, the V gene TRBV2; 10 nucleotides line up with TRBD2. This CDR3 region has 17 residues. Germline loops: CDR1 SNHLY, CDR2 FYNNEI. The CDR3 is CASSWGRTSGSYSEQFF. The CDR3, as DNA: TGTGCCAGCAGCTGGGGCCGGACTAGCGGCTCCTACAGTGAGCAGTTCTTC.

Only one count was recorded for this clone. The rearrangement uses TRBV19 and TRBJ1-6; no firm D call. Germline assignment: CDR1 LNHDA and CDR2 SQIVND (reference sequence). V lost 5 bases to trimming and J lost 9 bases, with 11 bases between them. This CDR3 is 13 amino acids long. The CDR3 DNA reads TGTGCCAGTAGTCCCTCAGGTTCTTCACCCCTCCACTTT. Its translation is CASSPSGSSPLHF.

This chain links TRBV19 with TRBJ1-2, with no clear D. Trimming removed 7 bases at V and 4 bases at J, with 13 bases between. Germline-derived CDR1 and CDR2 are LNHDA and SQIVND (reference sequence). This CDR3 spans 13 amino acids. In nucleotides, the CDR3 is TGTGCCAGTAATTCAGGTTATGGCTATGGCTACACCTTC. This gives the protein CASNSGYGYGYTF.

This clone was recorded once. The rearrangement links TRBV5-1 to TRBJ2-3, with 10 bases that match TRBD2. This CDR3 is 15 amino acids long. Germline V gives CDR1 SGHRS, CDR2 YFSETQ. Germline trimming cut 2 bases from V and 3 bases from J; bases unmatched to any gene: 3. The CDR3, as DNA: TGCGCCAGCAGCTTACTTAGCGGGAGGACAGATACGCAGTATTTT. Translating gives CASSLLSGRTDTQYF.

CDR3 amino acids: CASSYFTSGRNEQFF. The CDR3 bases are TGTGCCAGCAGTTATTTTACTAGCGGGAGGAATGAGCAGTTCTTC. The chain has TRBV6-2 or TRBV6-3 and TRBJ2-1; 12 positions match TRBD2. V shed 3 bases and J 7 bases; nucleotides not matched to a gene: 4. This CDR3 region has 15 residues. The germline gives CDR1 MNHEY, CDR2 SVGEGT.

The chain carries TRBV4-1 and TRBJ2-1; TRBD2 agrees at 7 bases. Germline-derived CDR1 and CDR2 are MGHRA and YSYEKL. The CDR3 consists of 16 residues. J lost 2 bases, V lost 4 bases, and 8 bases had no gene match. The CDR3 protein is CASSRGEGTTYNEQFF. The DNA of the CDR3 is TGCGCCAGCAGCCGGGGGGAGGGGACGACCTACAATGAGCAGTTCTTC.

The V gene is TRBV28, the J gene TRBJ2-7; 7 bases are a match to TRBD2. CDR1 is MDHEN, CDR2 SYDVKM, per germline. V was clipped by 4 bases and J by 2 bases; unmatched bases: 8. CDR3 length: 15 residues. The CDR3 coding sequence is TGTGCCAGCAGTTCGCTCCCGGGGGGAACCTACGAGCAGTACTTC. It encodes CASSSLPGGTYEQYF.

The rearrangement joins TRBV7-6 to TRBJ2-1; TRBD2 might be the D (5 bases). This CDR3 comprises 15 residues. Trimming stripped 0 bases from V and 4 bases from J, with 10 bases between. Looked up from germline, CDR1 is SGHVS and CDR2 is FNYEAQ. The CDR3 spells CASSLASGQYNEQFF. The CDR3 DNA sequence: TGTGCCAGCAGCTTAGCAAGCGGTCAGTACAATGAGCAGTTCTTC.

The CDR3 region has the DNA TGTGCCAGCAGTGACAGGGGGCGAGGTGGCTACACCTTC. This codes for CASSDRGRGGYTF. The chain combines TRBV2 with TRBJ1-2; 8 bases line up with TRBD1. The junction had 4 bases not matched to a gene; V was cut back by 3 bases and J by 7 bases. This CDR3 spans 13 amino acids. Per the germline V gene, CDR1 is SNHLY and CDR2 is FYNNEI.

The chain employs TRBV7-2 and TRBJ2-1, with 11 bases that match TRBD2. Germline-derived CDR1 and CDR2 are SGHTA and FQGNSA. V lost 6 bases and J lost 7; bases outside the gene matches: 8. The CDR3 contains 15 residues. The CDR3 here is CASRYLAGGWNEQFF. The CDR3 DNA is TGTGCCAGCAGGTATCTAGCGGGAGGTTGGAATGAGCAGTTCTTC.

The gene calls are TRBV4-2 and TRBJ1-1; D gene uncertain. The germline V gene encodes CDR1 LGHNA and CDR2 YNFKEQ. The CDR3 sequence is 15 residues long. V was pared by 0 bases and J by 1 base, with 9 bases between. The CDR3 DNA reads TGTGCCAGCAGCCAAGAGGGAGGCAGGAACACTGAAGCTTTCTTT. It codes for CASSQEGGRNTEAFF.

V usage is TRBV18 and J usage is TRBJ2-2, with 8 bases that match TRBD2. The germline V gene encodes CDR1 KGHSH and CDR2 LQKENI. The CDR3 sequence is 16 residues long. V was clipped by 3 bases and J by 1 base; unmatched bases: 4. The CDR3 DNA reads TGTGCCAGCTCACCTAGCGGGACACTGAACACCGGGGAGCTGTTTTTT. Amino acids: CASSPSGTLNTGELFF.

The DNA of the CDR3 is TGTGCCAGCAGCTTCGGGACAACTAATGAAAAACTGTTTTTT. Amino acid sequence: CASSFGTTNEKLFF. This chain joins TRBV11-2 and TRBJ1-4; D gene ambiguous. Trimming left V 3 bases short and J 0 bases short, with 5 bases between. Germline assignment: CDR1 SGHAT and CDR2 FQNNGV. The CDR3 runs to 14 residues. Variable domain in full (rest from reference TRBV11-2 and TRBJ1-4): EAGVAQSPRYKIIEKRQSVAFWCNPISGHATLYWYQQILGQGPKLLIQFQNNGVVDDSQLPKDRFSAERLKGVDSTLKIQPAKLEDSAVYLCASSFGTTNEKLFFGSGTQLSVL.

In DNA, the CDR3 is TGTGCCAGCAGTCCCGAAAGTGGACTAGCGGGTGATGAGCAGTTCTTC. Protein: CASSPESGLAGDEQFF. This rearrangement joins TRBV28 to TRBJ2-1; 11 nucleotides match TRBD2. The germline V gene encodes CDR1 MDHEN and CDR2 SYDVKM. CDR3 length equals 16 residues. J gave up 8 bases and V 5 bases, and 11 bases lay outside the gene matches.